Below, 22 T cell receptor beta chains from the same sample are listed, as sequenced in a study of PD-L1 blockade in urothelial cancer. Profiling relied on immunoSEQ multiplex PCR, and the TCRdb table lists in-frame clones only, not all of them. The profile shows tens of thousands of clones, around 89% of them singletons. Material: PBMCs, obtained around atezolizumab (anti-PD-L1) treatment. Source of these receptors: a woman aged 55 to 70 with urothelial cancer.

The chain has TRBV7-2 and TRBJ2-2; 10 nucleotides align to TRBD1. Trimming cost V 2 bases and J 5 bases; bases outside gene matches: 5. CDR1 and CDR2 (germline): SGHTA, FQGNSA. There are 16 residues in the CDR3. The CDR3 sequence is CASSLTRTGGTGELFF. DNA of the CDR3: TGTGCCAGCAGCTTAACCAGGACAGGGGGAACCGGGGAGCTGTTTTTT.

The V call is TRBV27, the J call TRBJ2-4, with a tentative D call TRBD2 (5 bases). With 6 bases removed from V and 0 bases from J, the gap between germline ends came to 12 bases. Germline-derived CDR1 and CDR2 are MNHEY and SMNVEV (reference sequence). The CDR3 contains 15 residues. The CDR3 here is CASRTNPLAKNIQYF. The CDR3 DNA sequence: TGTGCCAGCAGGACTAATCCTCTAGCCAAAAACATTCAGTACTTC.

V and J are TRBV10-3 and TRBJ1-2; unclear D gene. The CDR3 extends over 13 amino acids. Deletions cut 0 bases from V and 4 bases from J, with 6 bases between. The germline V gene has CDR1 ENHRY and CDR2 SYGVKD. CDR3 region: CAISESRGYGYTF. In DNA form, the CDR3 reads TGTGCCATCAGTGAGTCTAGAGGCTATGGCTACACCTTC.

This chain connects TRBV7-9 to TRBJ1-3, with 7 bases matching TRBD1. V lost 1 base, J lost 4 bases, and 7 bases stayed unmatched. CDR1 and CDR2 (germline): SEHNR, FQNEAQ (reference sequence). The CDR3 sequence is 16 residues long. CDR3 region: CASSLGFTGAGNTIYF. CDR3 bases: TGTGCCAGCAGCTTAGGTTTCACAGGGGCCGGAAACACCATATATTTT. Using reference TRBV7-9 and TRBJ1-3 for the parts outside the CDR3, the full variable domain is DTGVSQNPRHKITKRGQNVTFRCDPISEHNRLYWYRQTLGQGPEFLTYFQNEAQLEKSRLLSDRFSAERPKGSFSTLEIQRTEQGDSAMYLCASSLGFTGAGNTIYFGEGSWLTVV.

This sequence joins TRBV27 and TRBJ2-5; TRBD1 matches at 8 bases. Germline-derived CDR1 and CDR2 are MNHEY and SMNVEV (reference sequence). The J segment lost 7 bases and the V segment lost 5 bases, leaving 6 bases of the junction unmatched. The CDR3 has 13 amino acids. CDR3 sequence: CASSMTGEATQYF. The CDR3 DNA is TGTGCCAGCAGTATGACAGGGGAGGCGACCCAGTACTTC.

This chain uses TRBV18 with TRBJ1-1; no clear D gene. In germline, CDR1 is KGHSH, CDR2 LQKENI. The V and J ends lost 2 bases and 0 bases respectively, with 10 bases between them. The CDR3 spans 15 residues. CDR3 DNA: TGTGCCAGCTCACCATTTTCAGAAATGAACACTGAAGCTTTCTTT. It yields the protein CASSPFSEMNTEAFF.

The chain couples TRBV5-4 to TRBJ2-7; 16 nucleotides match TRBD2. From germline, CDR1 is SGHNT and CDR2 YYREEE (reference sequence). The V and J ends lost 4 bases and 5 bases, in that order; junction bases with no gene match: 9. This CDR3 is 17 amino acids long. The CDR3 reads CASSPRGLAGGVDEQYF. CDR3 bases: TGTGCCAGCAGCCCGAGGGGACTAGCGGGAGGGGTTGACGAGCAGTACTTC. The whole variable domain, remainder taken from reference TRBV5-4 and TRBJ2-7, is ETGVTQSPTHLIKTRGQQVTLRCSSQSGHNTVSWYQQALGQGPQFIFQYYREEENGRGNFPPRFSGLQFPNYSSELNVNALELDDSALYLCASSPRGLAGGVDEQYFGPGTRLTVT.

The CDR3 region is CASSLTGQNTGELFF. The CDR3 nucleotides are TGCGCCAGCAGCTTAACAGGCCAGAACACCGGGGAGCTGTTTTTT. This chain links TRBV5-1 with TRBJ2-2; TRBD1 is a possible D gene (5 bases). Deletions cut 2 bases from V and 1 base from J, with 9 bases between. Germline CDR1 reads SGHRS; CDR2 reads YFSETQ. CDR3 length: 15 amino acids.

In this sample, this clone turned up once. V is TRBV28 and J is TRBJ2-3, with a weak D call TRBD2 (5 bases). Germline loops: CDR1 MDHEN, CDR2 SYDVKM. Trimming left V 4 bases short and J 11 bases short, with 13 bases between. The CDR3 loop spans 12 amino acids. The CDR3 nucleotides are TGTGCCAGCAGTTCTATGACCCGGGGGCAGTATTTT. As protein: CASSSMTRGQYF.

The V call is TRBV4-2, the J call TRBJ1-1; D is unresolved. Looked up from germline, CDR1 is LGHNA and CDR2 is YNFKEQ. V was pared by 0 bases and J by 8 bases, with 10 bases between. CDR3 size: 13 residues. This CDR3 is CASSQERGTEAFF. In DNA, the CDR3 is TGTGCCAGCAGCCAAGAAAGAGGCACAGAAGCTTTCTTT.

This sequence joins TRBV2 and TRBJ2-7; D not certain. The length of the CDR3 is 14 residues. CDR1 is SNHLY and CDR2 is FYNNEI in the germline V gene. Trimming stripped 7 bases from V and 2 bases from J, with 15 bases between. DNA for the CDR3: TGTGCCAGCAACCAGCGCAAGATTCCCTACGAGCAGTACTTC. Its translation is CASNQRKIPYEQYF.

The V and J genes are TRBV28 and TRBJ1-4; 8 bases agree with TRBD1. After removal of 3 bases from V and 8 bases from J, the junction contained 11 bases not matched to a gene. The germline V gene has CDR1 MDHEN and CDR2 SYDVKM. The CDR3 sequence is 16 residues long. The CDR3 sequence is CASSLPRTGLREKLFF. CDR3 coding DNA: TGTGCCAGCAGTTTGCCGAGGACAGGGCTAAGAGAAAAACTGTTTTTT. Full variable domain (rest looked up from reference TRBV28 and TRBJ1-4): DVKVTQSSRYLVKRTGEKVFLECVQDMDHENMFWYRQDPGLGLRLIYFSYDVKMKEKGDIPEGYSVSREKKERFSLILESASTNQTSMYLCASSLPRTGLREKLFFGSGTQLSVL.

This clone has a handful of counts. The CDR3 DNA follows: TGTGCCAGTAGCTTTTCTACAGGGAACGACGAGCAGTACTTC. Its protein is CASSFSTGNDEQYF. This chain joins TRBV19 and TRBJ2-7, with D tentatively TRBD1 (6 bases). Looked up from germline, CDR1 is LNHDA and CDR2 is SQIVND (reference sequence). The CDR3 is 14 residues long. V lost 6 bases and J 5 bases, leaving 17 bases between the germline ends.

The chain recombines TRBV28 with TRBJ1-1, with D tentatively TRBD1 (5 bases). The germline gives CDR1 MDHEN, CDR2 SYDVKM. This CDR3 has 14 residues. Between the trimmed V and J ends, which lost 6 bases and 10 bases, there was a span of 21 bases. The CDR3 DNA sequence: TGTGCCAGCAGAAAACCGGGCCAGGGTTCGGGAGCTTTCTTT. This codes for CASRKPGQGSGAFF.

The J gene is TRBJ1-2, the V gene TRBV30; 7 bases are a match to TRBD1. V was pared by 1 base and J by 4 bases, with 12 bases of the junction left unmatched. Germline V gene lookup returns CDR1 GTSNPN and CDR2 SVGIG (reference sequence). This CDR3 region has 16 residues. The CDR3 DNA reads TGTGCCTGGAGTGCACAGGGGAGGTTCCGTAGCTATGGCTACACCTTC. This codes for CAWSAQGRFRSYGYTF.

The V gene is TRBV12-1, the J gene TRBJ2-7; TRBD2 reflects the table's D call only, with no check against the DNA. TRBV12-1 is labeled a pseudogene. The CDR3 is 19 residues long. In DNA, the CDR3 is TGTGCCAGCAGCTTTGACCTAGCGGGAGGGGGCCCCTACTCCTACGAGCAGTACTTC. Translation gives CASSFDLAGGGPYSYEQYF.

This clone was counted a single time. This chain connects TRBV28 to TRBJ2-2; D is uncertain. Deletions cut 5 bases from V and 0 bases from J, with 4 bases between. The V gene's germline CDR1 is MDHEN and CDR2 SYDVKM. CDR3 length: 13 amino acids. As DNA, the CDR3 is TGTGCCAGCAGTCCCACGAACACCGGGGAGCTGTTTTTT. Translating gives CASSPTNTGELFF. Using reference TRBV28 and TRBJ2-2 for the parts outside the CDR3, the full variable domain is DVKVTQSSRYLVKRTGEKVFLECVQDMDHENMFWYRQDPGLGLRLIYFSYDVKMKEKGDIPEGYSVSREKKERFSLILESASTNQTSMYLCASSPTNTGELFFGEGSRLTVL.

The chain employs TRBV5-1 and TRBJ1-1; D gene unclear. Germline values: CDR1 SGHRS, CDR2 YFSETQ. CDR3 length equals 14 residues. V lost 3 bases and J lost 0, with 9 bases in between. The CDR3 here is CASSYTTMNTEAFF. In nucleotides, the CDR3 is TGCGCCAGCAGCTACACTACGATGAACACTGAAGCTTTCTTT. The full variable domain, completed using reference TRBV5-1 and TRBJ1-1, is KAGVTQTPRYLIKTRGQQVTLSCSPISGHRSVSWYQQTPGQGLQFLFEYFSETQRNKGNFPGRFSGRQFSNSRSEMNVSTLELGDSALYLCASSYTTMNTEAFFGQGTRLTVV.

By frequency in the sample, this clone is large. This chain uses TRBV6-5 with TRBJ2-7; TRBD1 might be the D (6 bases). CDR1 and CDR2 from the germline V gene are MNHEY and SVGAGI. V lost 4 bases to trimming and J lost 5 bases, with 9 bases between them. The CDR3 extends over 12 amino acids. CDR3 nucleotide sequence: TGTGCCAGCAGTTTGGACAGTAACGAGCAGTACTTC. Encoded protein: CASSLDSNEQYF.

The rearrangement joins TRBV28 to TRBJ1-5; D ambiguous. CDR3 length: 15 amino acids. Trimming took 3 bases from V and 1 from J, leaving 10 bases between them. Germline CDR1 and CDR2: MDHEN and SYDVKM. CDR3 region: CASSFIGESNQPQHF. CDR3 sequence (DNA): TGTGCCAGCAGTTTTATCGGGGAGAGCAATCAGCCCCAGCATTTT. Together with reference TRBV28 and TRBJ1-5, the CDR3 gives the full variable domain: DVKVTQSSRYLVKRTGEKVFLECVQDMDHENMFWYRQDPGLGLRLIYFSYDVKMKEKGDIPEGYSVSREKKERFSLILESASTNQTSMYLCASSFIGESNQPQHFGDGTRLSIL.

Only one count was recorded for this clone. This sequence joins TRBV7-9 and TRBJ1-3; D is unresolved. Germline assignment: CDR1 SEHNR and CDR2 FQNEAQ (reference sequence). With 5 bases removed from V and 0 bases from J, the gap between germline ends came to 11 bases. The CDR3 has 15 amino acids. This CDR3 reads CASSPTDFSGNTIYF. The CDR3 bases are TGTGCCAGCAGCCCGACTGATTTCTCTGGAAACACCATATATTTT.

This clone was seen more than once but under ten times. This chain connects TRBV5-1 to TRBJ2-7; D possibly corresponds to TRBD1 (6 bases). The CDR3 has 15 amino acids. Trimming cost V 4 bases and J 0 bases, with 14 bases left between them. The germline V gene encodes CDR1 SGHRS and CDR2 YFSETQ. In DNA, the CDR3 is TGCGCCAGCAGCCTCCCTGACAGGACCTCCTACGAGCAGTACTTC. The encoded protein is CASSLPDRTSYEQYF. Variable domain in full (rest from reference TRBV5-1 and TRBJ2-7): KAGVTQTPRYLIKTRGQQVTLSCSPISGHRSVSWYQQTPGQGLQFLFEYFSETQRNKGNFPGRFSGRQFSNSRSEMNVSTLELGDSALYLCASSLPDRTSYEQYFGPGTRLTVT.